This T cell receptor (beta chain) was identified during a study of vaccination and CD4 T cells after COVID-19. Across the whole study: Overlapping spike peptides of SARS-CoV-2, HCoV-NL63, HCoV-OC43 and HCoV-229E were used, and cells were stimulated with them. Overall study results and limits: Convalescent patient numbers were relatively low, with no early post-infection timepoints. Looking at convalescent patients, a median approximately 86% of reactive clones were present only post-vaccination.

From germline, CDR1 is DFQATT and CDR2 SNEGSKA (reference sequence). This CDR3 region has 14 residues. Losses at the gene ends were 6 bases for V and 0 bases for J; bases not matched to a gene: 6. In the case of this clonotype: As yet, its antigen is unknown.

Treatment denoted: approximately 9-day PBMC culture with coronavirus spike peptide pools or control peptides (ViraFEST assay). Oncomine TCR Beta short-read sequencing was applied to DNA from cultured CD4+ T cells. TCRdb independently ran MiXCR on the PCR reads; one entry per CDR3 protein. The table records more than 4,000 distinct CDR3 sequences, roughly a fifth of them present only once. The V gene is TRBV20-1, the J gene TRBJ1-1; 8 nucleotides match TRBD1. This clonotype was sampled from a human donor who had recovered from COVID-19. The sequenced sample was CD4+ T cells from blood, cultured in vitro. The DNA for the CDR3 is TGCAGTGCGGTCCGGACAGGGTTGAACACTGAAGCTTTCTTT. This encodes CSAVRTGLNTEAFF.